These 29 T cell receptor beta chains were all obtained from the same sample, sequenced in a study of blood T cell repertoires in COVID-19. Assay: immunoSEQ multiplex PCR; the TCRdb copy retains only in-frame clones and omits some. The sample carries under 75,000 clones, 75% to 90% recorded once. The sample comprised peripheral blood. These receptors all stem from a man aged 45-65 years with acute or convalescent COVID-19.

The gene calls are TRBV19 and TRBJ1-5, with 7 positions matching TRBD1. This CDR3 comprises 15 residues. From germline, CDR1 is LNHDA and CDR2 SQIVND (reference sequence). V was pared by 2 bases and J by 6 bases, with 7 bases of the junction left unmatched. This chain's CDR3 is CASSILTGVGQPQHF. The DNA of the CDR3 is TGTGCCAGTAGTATATTAACAGGGGTAGGTCAGCCCCAGCATTTT.

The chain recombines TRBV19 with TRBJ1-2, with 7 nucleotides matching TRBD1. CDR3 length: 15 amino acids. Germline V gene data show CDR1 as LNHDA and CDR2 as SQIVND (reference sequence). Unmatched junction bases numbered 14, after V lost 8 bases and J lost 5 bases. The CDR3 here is CASADKYRGEYGYTF. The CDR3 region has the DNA TGTGCCAGTGCGGACAAATACAGGGGCGAGTATGGCTACACCTTC.

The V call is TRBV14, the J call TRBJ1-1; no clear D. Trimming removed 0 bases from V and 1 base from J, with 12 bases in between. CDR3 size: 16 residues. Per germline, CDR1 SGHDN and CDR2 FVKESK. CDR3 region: CASSQDIGLGNTEAFF. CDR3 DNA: TGTGCCAGCAGCCAAGATATCGGACTCGGGAACACTGAAGCTTTCTTT. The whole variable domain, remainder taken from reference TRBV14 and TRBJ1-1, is EAGVTQFPSHSVIEKGQTVTLRCDPISGHDNLYWYRRVMGKEIKFLLHFVKESKQDESGMPNNRFLAERTGGTYSTLKVQPAELEDSGVYFCASSQDIGLGNTEAFFGQGTRLTVV.

The CDR3 DNA follows: TGTGCCTGGAGTAGGGACGGGGGGGAAAAACTGTTTTTT. Encoded protein: CAWSRDGGEKLFF. The genes are TRBV30 and TRBJ1-4; possibly TRBD1 for D (5 bases). The V gene lost 2 bases and the J gene lost 8 bases, with 12 bases spanning the gap. CDR1 is GTSNPN and CDR2 is SVGIG in the germline V gene (reference sequence). This CDR3 is 13 amino acids long.

In DNA, the CDR3 is TGTGCCAGCAGTCCCTCATCCGACAGGACTCAGTACGTC. Translated, it gives CASSPSSDRTQYV. The chain uses TRBV28 and TRBJ2-7, with D possibly matching TRBD1 (6 bases). V was clipped by 5 bases and J by 10 bases, with 18 bases between them. The V gene's germline CDR1 is MDHEN and CDR2 SYDVKM. This CDR3 contains 13 residues.

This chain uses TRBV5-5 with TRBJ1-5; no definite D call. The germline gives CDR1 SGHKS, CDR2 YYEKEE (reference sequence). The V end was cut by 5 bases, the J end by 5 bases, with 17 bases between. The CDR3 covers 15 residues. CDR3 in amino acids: CASSNTRNRDQPQHF. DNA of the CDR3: TGTGCCAGCAGTAACACTAGGAACCGAGATCAGCCCCAGCATTTT.

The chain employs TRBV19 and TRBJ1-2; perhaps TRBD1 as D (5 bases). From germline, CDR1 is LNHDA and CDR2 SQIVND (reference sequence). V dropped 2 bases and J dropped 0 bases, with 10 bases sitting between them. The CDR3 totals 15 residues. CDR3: CASSISGATNYGYTF. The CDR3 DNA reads TGTGCCAGTAGTATATCTGGGGCTACTAACTATGGCTACACCTTC.

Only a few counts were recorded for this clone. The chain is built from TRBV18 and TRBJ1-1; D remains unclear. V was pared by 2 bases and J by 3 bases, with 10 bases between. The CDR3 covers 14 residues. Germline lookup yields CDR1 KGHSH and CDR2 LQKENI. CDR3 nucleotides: TGTGCCAGCTCACCAGAGGGTGGAGACACTGAAGCTTTCTTT. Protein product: CASSPEGGDTEAFF.

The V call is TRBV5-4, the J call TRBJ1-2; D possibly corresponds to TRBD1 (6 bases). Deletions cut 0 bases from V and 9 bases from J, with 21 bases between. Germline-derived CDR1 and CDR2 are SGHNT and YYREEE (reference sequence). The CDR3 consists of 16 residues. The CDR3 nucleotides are TGTGCCAGCAGCTTGGAGGGCGGCAGGGGTAAAAGGAGCTACACCTTC. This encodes CASSLEGGRGKRSYTF.

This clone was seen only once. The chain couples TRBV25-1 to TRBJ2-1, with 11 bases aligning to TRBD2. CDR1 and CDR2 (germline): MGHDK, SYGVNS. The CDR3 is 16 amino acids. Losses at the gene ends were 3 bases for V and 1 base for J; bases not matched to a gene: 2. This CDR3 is CASSDTSGSSYNEQFF. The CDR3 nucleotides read TGTGCCAGCAGTGATACTAGCGGGAGTTCCTACAATGAGCAGTTCTTC.

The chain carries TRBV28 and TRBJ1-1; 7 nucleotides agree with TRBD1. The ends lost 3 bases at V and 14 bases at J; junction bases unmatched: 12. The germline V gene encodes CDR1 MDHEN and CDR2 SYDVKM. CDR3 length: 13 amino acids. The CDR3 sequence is CASSFSGGVRKFF. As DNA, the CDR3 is TGTGCCAGCAGTTTCTCAGGGGGAGTTAGAAAATTCTTT. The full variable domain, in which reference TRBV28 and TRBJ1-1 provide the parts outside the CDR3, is DVKVTQSSRYLVKRTGEKVFLECVQDMDHENMFWYRQDPGLGLRLIYFSYDVKMKEKGDIPEGYSVSREKKERFSLILESASTNQTSMYLCASSFSGGVRKFFGQGTRLTVV.

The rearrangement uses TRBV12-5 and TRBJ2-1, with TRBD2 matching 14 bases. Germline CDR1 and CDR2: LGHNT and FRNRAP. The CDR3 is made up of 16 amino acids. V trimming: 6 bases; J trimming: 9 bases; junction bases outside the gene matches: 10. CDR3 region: CASGRGTSGSNSEQFF. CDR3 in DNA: TGTGCTAGTGGCCGCGGGACTAGCGGGAGTAATAGTGAGCAGTTCTTC.

The CDR3 spells CASSSDSIGGYTF. CDR3 DNA: TGTGCCAGCAGCTCGGACTCGATCGGCGGCTACACCTTC. This chain links TRBV6-2 or TRBV6-3 with TRBJ1-2; no definite D call. Germline assignment: CDR1 MNHEY and CDR2 SVGEGT. V lost 6 bases and J lost 8, with 16 bases in between. The CDR3 is 13 amino acids.

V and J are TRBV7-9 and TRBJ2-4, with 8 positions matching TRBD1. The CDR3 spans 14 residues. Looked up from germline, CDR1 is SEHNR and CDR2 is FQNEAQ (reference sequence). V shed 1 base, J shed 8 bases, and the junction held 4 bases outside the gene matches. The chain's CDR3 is CASSLGRGQDIQYF. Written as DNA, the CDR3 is TGTGCCAGCAGCTTAGGTAGGGGACAGGACATTCAGTACTTC.

CDR3 sequence reads: CASSQGGTGVSQPQHF. The CDR3 nucleotides are TGTGCCAGCAGCCAAGGGGGGACAGGTGTGAGTCAGCCCCAGCATTTT. The rearrangement joins TRBV28 to TRBJ1-5, with TRBD1 matching 8 bases. CDR3 size: 16 residues. J was trimmed by 6 bases and V by 6 bases; bases with no gene match: 13. Germline CDR1 reads MDHEN; CDR2 reads SYDVKM.

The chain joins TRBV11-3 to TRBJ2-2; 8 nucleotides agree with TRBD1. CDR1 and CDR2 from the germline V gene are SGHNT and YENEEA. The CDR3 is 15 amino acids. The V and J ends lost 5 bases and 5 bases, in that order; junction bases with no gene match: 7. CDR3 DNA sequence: TGTGCCAGCAGCCCCGGACAGGGAAGGACCGGGGAGCTGTTTTTT. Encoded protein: CASSPGQGRTGELFF.

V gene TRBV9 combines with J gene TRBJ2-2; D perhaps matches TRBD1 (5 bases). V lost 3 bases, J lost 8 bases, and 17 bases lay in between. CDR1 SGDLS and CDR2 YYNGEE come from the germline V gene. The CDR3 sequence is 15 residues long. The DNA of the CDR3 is TGTGCCAGCAGCGCCGACCCGCAGGGCTCGGGGGAGCTGTTTTTT. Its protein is CASSADPQGSGELFF.

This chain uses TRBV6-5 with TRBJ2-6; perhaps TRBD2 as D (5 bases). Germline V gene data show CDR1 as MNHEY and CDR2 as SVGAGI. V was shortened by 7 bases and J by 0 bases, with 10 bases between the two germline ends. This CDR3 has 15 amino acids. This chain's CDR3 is CASKPRDSGANVLTF. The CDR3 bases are TGTGCCAGCAAACCCCGGGACTCTGGGGCCAACGTCCTGACTTTC.

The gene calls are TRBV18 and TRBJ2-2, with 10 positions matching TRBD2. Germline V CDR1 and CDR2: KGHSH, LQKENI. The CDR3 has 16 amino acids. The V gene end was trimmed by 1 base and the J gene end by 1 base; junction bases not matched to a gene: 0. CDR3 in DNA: TGTGCCAGCTCACCACGGACTAGCGGGAACACCGGGGAGCTGTTTTTT. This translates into CASSPRTSGNTGELFF.

CDR3 amino acids: CASRSLGGTEAFF. Written as DNA, the CDR3 is TGTGCCAGCAGGTCCCTGGGGGGCACTGAAGCTTTCTTT. The chain uses TRBV7-9 and TRBJ1-1; D is possibly TRBD1 (5 bases). V was shortened by 6 bases and J by 4 bases, with 12 bases between the two germline ends. This CDR3 spans 13 amino acids. Germline V lookup: CDR1 SEHNR, CDR2 FQNEAQ (reference sequence).

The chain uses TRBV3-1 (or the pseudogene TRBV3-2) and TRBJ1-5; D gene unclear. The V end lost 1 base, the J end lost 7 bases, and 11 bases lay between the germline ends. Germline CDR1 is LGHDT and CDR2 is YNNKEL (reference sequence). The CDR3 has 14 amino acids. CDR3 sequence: CASSQGSQVQPQHF. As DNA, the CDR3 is TGTGCCAGCAGCCAAGGGTCTCAGGTACAGCCCCAGCATTTT.

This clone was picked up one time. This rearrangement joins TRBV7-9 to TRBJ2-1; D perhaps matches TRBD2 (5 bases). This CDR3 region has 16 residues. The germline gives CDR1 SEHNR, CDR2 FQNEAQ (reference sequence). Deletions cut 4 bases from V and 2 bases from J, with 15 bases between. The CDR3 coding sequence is TGTGCCAGCAGCTCCCGGATGACGACTACCTACAATGAGCAGTTCTTC. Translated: CASSSRMTTTYNEQFF.

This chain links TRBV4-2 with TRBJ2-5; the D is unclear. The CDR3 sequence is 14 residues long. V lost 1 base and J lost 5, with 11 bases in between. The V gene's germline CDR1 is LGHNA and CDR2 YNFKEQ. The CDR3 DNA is TGTGCCAGCAGCCAAGCTTCCAGTCTCGAGACCCAGTACTTC. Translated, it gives CASSQASSLETQYF.

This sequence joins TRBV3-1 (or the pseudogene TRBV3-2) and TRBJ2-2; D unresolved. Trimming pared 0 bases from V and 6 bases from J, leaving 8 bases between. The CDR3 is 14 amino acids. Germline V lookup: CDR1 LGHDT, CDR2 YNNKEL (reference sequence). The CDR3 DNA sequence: TGTGCCAGCAGCCAAGATCCCTCGTCCGGGGAGCTGTTTTTT. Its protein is CASSQDPSSGELFF.

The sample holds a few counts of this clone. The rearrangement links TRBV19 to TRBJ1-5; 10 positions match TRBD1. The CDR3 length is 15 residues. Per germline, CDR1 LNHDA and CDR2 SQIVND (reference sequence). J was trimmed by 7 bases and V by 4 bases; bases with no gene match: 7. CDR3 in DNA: TGTGCCAGTAGTACCCGGGACAGGGGAACCCAGCCCCAGCATTTT. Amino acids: CASSTRDRGTQPQHF.

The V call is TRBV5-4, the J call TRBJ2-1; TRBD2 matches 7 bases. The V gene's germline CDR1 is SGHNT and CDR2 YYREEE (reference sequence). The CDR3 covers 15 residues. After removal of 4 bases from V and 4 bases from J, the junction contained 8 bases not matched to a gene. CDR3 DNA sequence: TGTGCCAGCAGCCTCCGTGGGGGGGGATACAATGAGCAGTTCTTC. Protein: CASSLRGGGYNEQFF.

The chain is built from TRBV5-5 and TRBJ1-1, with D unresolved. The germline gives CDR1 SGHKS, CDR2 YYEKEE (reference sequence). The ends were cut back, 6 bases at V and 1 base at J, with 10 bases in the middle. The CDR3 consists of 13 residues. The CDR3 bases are TGTGCCAGCACCCTGTTCGGGAACACTGAAGCTTTCTTT. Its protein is CASTLFGNTEAFF.

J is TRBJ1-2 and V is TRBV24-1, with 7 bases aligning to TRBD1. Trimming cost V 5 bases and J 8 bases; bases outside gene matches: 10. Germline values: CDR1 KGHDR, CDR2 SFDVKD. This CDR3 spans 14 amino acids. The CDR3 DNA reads TGTGCCACCAGTGCCCGGGGCCAGGGGGGCGGCTACACCTTC. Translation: CATSARGQGGGYTF.

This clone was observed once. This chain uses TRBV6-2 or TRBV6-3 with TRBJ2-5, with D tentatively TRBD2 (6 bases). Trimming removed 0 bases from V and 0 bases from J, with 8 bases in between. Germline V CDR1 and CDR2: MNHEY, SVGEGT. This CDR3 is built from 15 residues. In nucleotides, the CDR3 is TGTGCCAGCAGTTACTCGGGCGGGAACCAAGAGACCCAGTACTTC. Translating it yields CASSYSGGNQETQYF.